This T cell receptor beta chain was sequenced for a study of blood T cell repertoires in COVID-19 (dated by TCRdb to 2020 to 2021). In terms of the full investigation: Samples from collaborators originated in the United States, Italy and Spain and spanned both the acute and convalescent phases of COVID-19. Where available, HLA class I and class II types were taken from metadata supplied by the sample provider and were not determined by assay-based typing. The repertoires were released in a freely available public database intended as a resource for research on the immune response to SARS-CoV-2. The samples were drawn from the first 160 participants of the ongoing ImmuneRACE study and from 1,254 subjects provided by 6 global collaborators. The material from the prospective study consisted of cDNA or gDNA derived from T cells, B-cell-depleted T cells, or PBMCs. Sample metadata almost always included a de-identified subject ID, COVID-19 status, age in years and sex. The dataset comprised deeply sampled blood TCRbeta repertoires from subjects exposed to, actively infected with, or recovered from COVID-19. What the research found in general, with its limitations: The amount of clinical and demographic metadata varied by source and participant and was provided uncurated.

The collaborating institutions used their own protocols to collect whole blood in K2EDTA tubes. For TCRbeta analysis, collaborators shipped samples as frozen whole blood, isolated PBMCs, or DNA extracted from either of those sample types. TCRbeta CDR3 regions were amplified from genomic DNA using the immunoSEQ Assay, a bias-controlled multiplex PCR. As for the original processing: The number of nucleated cells in each sample was estimated from the amplification of reference gene primers within the assay. To quantify the absolute abundance of each unique TCRbeta CDR3 rearrangement, sequence reads were collapsed and filtered. For each sample, productive Simpson clonality was calculated by taking the square root of Simpson's diversity index across productive rearrangements. The table comes from immuneACCESS by way of TCRdb, which keeps in-frame sequences with V and J called. Part of the clones is missing from these tables; in studies checked, under half for an unresolved V gene and the rest for unknown reasons. V and J calls plus clone size are reproduced from that table; the DNA served to infer D and trimming. In this sample the table shows roughly 200,000 clones, approximately 86% of which occur a single time. Of the sample, roughly 2.5% falls within the top ten clones.

Concerning this clone: The antigen it recognizes is unknown. The record has no base qualities; no much larger clone is one base away.

The CDR1 and CDR2 encoded by the germline V gene are SGHTA and FQGTGA. The CDR3 goes from the cysteine to the phenylalanine over 16 residues. The only DNA kept is the CDR3, 48 bases in frame from the first base. V sheds 0 bases and J sheds 0 bases, leaving 9 bases between their ends. The sample consisted of peripheral blood. The receptor was derived from a man aged 35-49 years with active or convalescent COVID-19. Rearrangement joined TRBV7-3 to TRBJ2-1; 5 matching bases give a weak D call of TRBD2. The CDR3 here reads CASSLTAGSSYNEQFF. The nucleotides read TGTGCCAGCAGCTTAACAGCTGGGAGCTCCTACAATGAGCAGTTCTTC.